The subject of this entry is one TCR beta chain. Its target is unknown. V lost 5 bases and J lost 12, with 10 bases in between. The CDR3 is 11 amino acids. CDR1 and CDR2 (germline): LNHDA, SQIVND (reference sequence). Profiling relied on immunoSEQ multiplex PCR, and the TCRdb table lists in-frame clones only, not all of them. The sample holds approximately 82,000 clones, roughly 87% seen once. This sample is drawn from a study of siplizumab effects on memory and regulatory T cells. Study results and caveats: Few alloreactive clones mapped to unstimulated subsets.

The chain employs TRBV19 and TRBJ1-4; no clear D. Sequenced sample: Tregs sorted from blood. The TCR sequence derives from a human donor in good health. The CDR3 DNA follows: TGTGCCAGTAGTGATTGGGGTGAACTGTTTTTT. Residues: CASSDWGELFF.